In its sample, the clone carrying this T cell receptor (beta chain) was seen many times. Its antigen is unidentified. These data belong to a study of T cells in Graves' hyperthyroidism and ophthalmopathy. Study details: Upon initial diagnosis and before any treatment, peripheral blood was collected.

Among ophthalmopathy patients, the Clinical Activity Score reached at least 3, the NOSPECS grade reached at least 4, and duration remained under 3 months. A patient was excluded if there was uncontrolled infection, other autoimmune disease, pregnancy or lactation. Researchers amplified the TCR beta CDR3 regions from RNA transcripts. HTBI primers drove first-round RT-PCR of the TCR CDR3. TCRdb re-analysed the multiplex PCR reads in MiXCR, keeping a single row per CDR3 protein. The repertoire consists of some 300,000 distinct CDR3 sequences, with around 19% occurring once and the leading ten covering just under 40%. Whole-study results and caveats: In the analysis, a 13 V-J model separated ophthalmopathy from stable hyperthyroidism.

Trimming took off 5 bases at V and 0 bases at J, with 7 bases between the two ends. CDR3 length equals 13 residues. Germline V lookup: CDR1 LNHDA, CDR2 SQIVND (reference sequence). This TCR was sampled from a man over 45 with Graves' ophthalmopathy. The chain links TRBV19 to TRBJ1-1; no clear D. The material sequenced was blood. The CDR3 DNA reads as TGTGCCAGTAGTTCTACCCTGAACACTGAAGCTTTCTTT. Amino acids: CASSSTLNTEAFF.